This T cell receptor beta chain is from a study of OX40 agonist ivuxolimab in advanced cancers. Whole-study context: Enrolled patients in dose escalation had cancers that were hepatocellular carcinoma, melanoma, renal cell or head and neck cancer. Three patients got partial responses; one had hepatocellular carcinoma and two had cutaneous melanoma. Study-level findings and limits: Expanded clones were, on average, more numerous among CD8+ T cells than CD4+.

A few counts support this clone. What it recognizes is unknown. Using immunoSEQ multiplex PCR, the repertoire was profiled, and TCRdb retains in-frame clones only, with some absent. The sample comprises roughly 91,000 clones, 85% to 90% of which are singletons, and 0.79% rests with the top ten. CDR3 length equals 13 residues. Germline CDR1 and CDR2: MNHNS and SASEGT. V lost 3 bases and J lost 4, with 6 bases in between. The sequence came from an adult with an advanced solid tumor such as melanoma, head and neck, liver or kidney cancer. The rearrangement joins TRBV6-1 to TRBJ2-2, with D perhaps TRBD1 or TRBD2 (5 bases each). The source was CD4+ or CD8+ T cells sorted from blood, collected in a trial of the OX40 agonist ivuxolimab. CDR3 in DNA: TGTGCCAGCAGTGAGGGGGTCACCGGGGAGCTGTTTTTT. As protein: CASSEGVTGELFF.